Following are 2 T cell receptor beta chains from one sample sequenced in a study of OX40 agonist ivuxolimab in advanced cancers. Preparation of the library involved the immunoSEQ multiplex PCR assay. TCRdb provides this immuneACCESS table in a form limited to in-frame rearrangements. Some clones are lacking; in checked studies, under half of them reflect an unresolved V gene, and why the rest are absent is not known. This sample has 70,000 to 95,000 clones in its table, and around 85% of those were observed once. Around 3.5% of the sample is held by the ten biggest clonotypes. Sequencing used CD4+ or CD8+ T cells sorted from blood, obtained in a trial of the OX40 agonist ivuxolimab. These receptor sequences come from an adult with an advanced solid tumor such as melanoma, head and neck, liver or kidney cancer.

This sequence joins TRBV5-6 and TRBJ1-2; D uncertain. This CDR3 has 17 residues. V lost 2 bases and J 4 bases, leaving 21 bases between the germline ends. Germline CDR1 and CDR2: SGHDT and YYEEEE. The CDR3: CASSLFEGVGSFYGYTF. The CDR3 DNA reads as TGTGCCAGCAGCTTATTCGAGGGAGTAGGATCCTTCTATGGCTACACCTTC.

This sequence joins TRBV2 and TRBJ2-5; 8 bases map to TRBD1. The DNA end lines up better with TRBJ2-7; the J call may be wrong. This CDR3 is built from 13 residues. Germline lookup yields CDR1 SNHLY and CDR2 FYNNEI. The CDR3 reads CATGQGSFYEQYF. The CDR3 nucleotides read TGTGCCACCGGACAGGGAAGTTTCTACGAGCAGTACTTC.